This note documents a single TCR beta chain sequence. Its specificity is unknown. The entry originates in a study of OX40 agonist ivuxolimab in advanced cancers. General study points: At 0.1 to 3.0 mg/kg and by week 6, CD4+ and CD8+ T cells in the blood had expanded clonally. Antigen specificity of clonally expanded peripheral T cells was not established.

The CDR3 loop spans 16 amino acids. Germline V CDR1 and CDR2: LNHDA, SQIVND (reference sequence). V was pared by 6 bases and J by 0 bases, with 7 bases of the junction left unmatched. Measured with immunoSEQ multiplex PCR; TCRdb has only the in-frame clones, and not every one. Here the sample spans more than 45,000 clones, about 81% being singletons. Material: CD4+ or CD8+ T cells sorted from blood, obtained in a trial of the OX40 agonist ivuxolimab. This clonotype originated in an adult with an advanced solid tumor such as melanoma, head and neck, liver or kidney cancer. The genes are TRBV19 and TRBJ1-2; 10 bases align to TRBD1. CDR3 coding DNA: TGTGCCAGTAGGGGGGACAGGGGACCGACTAACTATGGCTACACCTTC. Protein: CASRGDRGPTNYGYTF.